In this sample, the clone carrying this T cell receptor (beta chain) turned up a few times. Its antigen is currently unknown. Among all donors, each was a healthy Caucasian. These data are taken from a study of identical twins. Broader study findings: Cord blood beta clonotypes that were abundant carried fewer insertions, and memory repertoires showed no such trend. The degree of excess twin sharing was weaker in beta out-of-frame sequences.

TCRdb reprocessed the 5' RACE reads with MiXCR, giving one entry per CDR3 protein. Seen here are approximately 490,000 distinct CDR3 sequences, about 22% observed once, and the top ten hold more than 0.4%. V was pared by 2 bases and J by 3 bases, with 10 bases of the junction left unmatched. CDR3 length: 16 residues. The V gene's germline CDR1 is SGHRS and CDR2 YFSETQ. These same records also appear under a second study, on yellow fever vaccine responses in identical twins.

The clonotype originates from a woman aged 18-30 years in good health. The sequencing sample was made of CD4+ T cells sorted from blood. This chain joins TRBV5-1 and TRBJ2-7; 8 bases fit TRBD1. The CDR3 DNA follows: TGCGCCAGCAGCTTACCGGACAGGGTGGATTTCTACGAGCAGTACTTC. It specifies CASSLPDRVDFYEQYF.